The source of this TCR beta chain is a study of T cells of healthy individuals. Each CDR3 protein gets one entry after TCRdb re-called the 5' RACE reads with MiXCR. Among approximately 50,000 distinct CDR3 sequences listed, under 15% were seen once. The germline CDR1 and CDR2 sequences are SGHTA and FQGNSA. V was clipped by 5 bases and J by 5 bases; unmatched bases: 7. This CDR3 has 16 amino acids. This clonotype has a handful of counts. This chain uses TRBV7-2 with TRBJ2-1; 12 bases agree with TRBD2. This TCR came from a human donor in good health. Here the CDR3 DNA reads TGTGCCAGCAGCATCACTAGCGGGGGGTACAACAATGAGCAGTTCTTC. Protein: CASSITSGGYNNEQFF.